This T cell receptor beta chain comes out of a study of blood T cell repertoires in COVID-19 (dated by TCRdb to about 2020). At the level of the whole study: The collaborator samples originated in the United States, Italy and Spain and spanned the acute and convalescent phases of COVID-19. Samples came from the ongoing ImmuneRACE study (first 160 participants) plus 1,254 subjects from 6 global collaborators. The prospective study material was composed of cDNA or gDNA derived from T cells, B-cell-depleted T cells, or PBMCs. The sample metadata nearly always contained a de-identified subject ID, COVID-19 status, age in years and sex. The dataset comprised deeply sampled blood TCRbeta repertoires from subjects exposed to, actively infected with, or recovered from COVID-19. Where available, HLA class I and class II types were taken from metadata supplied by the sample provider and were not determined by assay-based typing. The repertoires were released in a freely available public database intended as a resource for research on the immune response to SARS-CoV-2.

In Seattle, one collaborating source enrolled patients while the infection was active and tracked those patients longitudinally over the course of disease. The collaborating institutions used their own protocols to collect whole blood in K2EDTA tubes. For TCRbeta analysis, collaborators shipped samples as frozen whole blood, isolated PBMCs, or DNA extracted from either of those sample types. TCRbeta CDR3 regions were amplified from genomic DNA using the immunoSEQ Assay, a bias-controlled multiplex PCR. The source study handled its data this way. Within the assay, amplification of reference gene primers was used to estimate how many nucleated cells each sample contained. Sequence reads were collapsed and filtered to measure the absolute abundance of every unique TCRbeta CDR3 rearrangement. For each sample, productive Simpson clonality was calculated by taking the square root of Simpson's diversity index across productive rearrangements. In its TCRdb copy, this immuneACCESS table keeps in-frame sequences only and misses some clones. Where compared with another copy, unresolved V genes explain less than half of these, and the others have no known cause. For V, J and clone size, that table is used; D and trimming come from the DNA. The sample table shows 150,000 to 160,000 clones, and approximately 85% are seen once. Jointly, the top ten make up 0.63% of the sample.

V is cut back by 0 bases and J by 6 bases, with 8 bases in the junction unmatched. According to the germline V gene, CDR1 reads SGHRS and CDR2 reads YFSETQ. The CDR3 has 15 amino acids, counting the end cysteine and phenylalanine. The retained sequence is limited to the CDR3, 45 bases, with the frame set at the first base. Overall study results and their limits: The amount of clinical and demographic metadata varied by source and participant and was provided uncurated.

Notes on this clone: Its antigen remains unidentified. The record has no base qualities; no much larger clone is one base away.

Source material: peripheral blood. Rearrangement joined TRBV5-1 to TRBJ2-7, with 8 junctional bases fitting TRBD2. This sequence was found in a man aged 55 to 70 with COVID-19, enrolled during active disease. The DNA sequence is TGCGCCAGCAGCTTGGACGGGAGGGCCTCAGGCGAGCAGTACTTC. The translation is CASSLDGRASGEQYF.